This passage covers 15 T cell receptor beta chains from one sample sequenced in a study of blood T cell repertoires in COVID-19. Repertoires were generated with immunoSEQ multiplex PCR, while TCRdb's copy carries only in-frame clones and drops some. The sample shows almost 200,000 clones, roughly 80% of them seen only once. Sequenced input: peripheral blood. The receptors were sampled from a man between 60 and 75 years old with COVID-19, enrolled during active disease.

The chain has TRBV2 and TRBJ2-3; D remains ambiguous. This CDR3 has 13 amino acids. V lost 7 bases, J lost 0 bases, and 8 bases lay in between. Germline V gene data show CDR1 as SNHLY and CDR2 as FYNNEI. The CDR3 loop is CASKPSSTDTQYF. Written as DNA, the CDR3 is TGTGCCAGCAAGCCCTCTAGCACAGATACGCAGTATTTT.

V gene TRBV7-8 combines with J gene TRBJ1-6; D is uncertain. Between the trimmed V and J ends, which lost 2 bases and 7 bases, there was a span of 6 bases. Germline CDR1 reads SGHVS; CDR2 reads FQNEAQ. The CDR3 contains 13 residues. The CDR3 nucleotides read TGTGCCAGCAGCTTAACGGGGAATTCACCCCTCCACTTT. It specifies CASSLTGNSPLHF.

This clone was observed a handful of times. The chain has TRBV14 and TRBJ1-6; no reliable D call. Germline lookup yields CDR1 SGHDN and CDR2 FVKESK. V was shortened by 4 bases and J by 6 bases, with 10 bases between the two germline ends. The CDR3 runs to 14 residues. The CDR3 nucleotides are TGTGCCAGCAGCCTAGTTGGAGGTAATTCACCCCTCCACTTT. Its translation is CASSLVGGNSPLHF.

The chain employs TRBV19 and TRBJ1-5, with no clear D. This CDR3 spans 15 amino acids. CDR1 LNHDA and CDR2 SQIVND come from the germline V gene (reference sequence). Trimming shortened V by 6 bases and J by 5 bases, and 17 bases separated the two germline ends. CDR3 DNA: TGTGCCAGTAGCCCACTCAGAAATCGGGATCAGCCCCAGCATTTT. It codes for CASSPLRNRDQPQHF.

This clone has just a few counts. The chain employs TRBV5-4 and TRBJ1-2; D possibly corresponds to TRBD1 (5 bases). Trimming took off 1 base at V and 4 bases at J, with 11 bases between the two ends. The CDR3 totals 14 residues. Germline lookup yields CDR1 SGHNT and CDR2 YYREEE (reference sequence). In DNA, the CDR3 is TGTGCCAGCAGCTTGAAGACAGCCCTCTATGGCTACACCTTC. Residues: CASSLKTALYGYTF.

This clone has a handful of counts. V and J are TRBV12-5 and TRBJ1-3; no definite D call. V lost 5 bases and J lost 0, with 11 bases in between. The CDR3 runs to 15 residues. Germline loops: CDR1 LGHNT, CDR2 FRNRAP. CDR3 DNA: TGTGCTAGTGGTCCCCCAGGCCGCTCTGGAAACACCATATATTTT. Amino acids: CASGPPGRSGNTIYF. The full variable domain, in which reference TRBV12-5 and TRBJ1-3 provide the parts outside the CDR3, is DARVTQTPRHKVTEMGQEVTMRCQPILGHNTVFWYRQTMMQGLELLAYFRNRAPLDDSGMPKDRFSAEMPDATLATLKIQPSEPRDSAVYFCASGPPGRSGNTIYFGEGSWLTVV.

DNA for the CDR3: TGTGCCAGCAAGGGGGGGGCCGAAAAACTGTTTTTT. Translating gives CASKGGAEKLFF. V gene TRBV2 combines with J gene TRBJ1-4; a possible D gene is TRBD1 (6 bases). The germline V gene has CDR1 SNHLY and CDR2 FYNNEI. V lost 7 bases and J lost 8, with 11 bases in between. The CDR3 consists of 12 residues.

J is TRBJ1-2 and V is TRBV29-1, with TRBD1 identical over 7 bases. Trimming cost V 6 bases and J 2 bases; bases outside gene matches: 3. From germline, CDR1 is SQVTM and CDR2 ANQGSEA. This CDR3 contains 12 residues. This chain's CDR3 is CSVLTGNYGYTF. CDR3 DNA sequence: TGCAGCGTCCTGACAGGGAACTATGGCTACACCTTC.

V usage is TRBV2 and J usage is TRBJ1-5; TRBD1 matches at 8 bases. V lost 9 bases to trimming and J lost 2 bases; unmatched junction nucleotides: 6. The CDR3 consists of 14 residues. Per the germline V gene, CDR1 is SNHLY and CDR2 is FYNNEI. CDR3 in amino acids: CASVDREGNQPQHF. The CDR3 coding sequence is TGTGCCAGTGTGGACAGGGAAGGCAATCAGCCCCAGCATTTT.

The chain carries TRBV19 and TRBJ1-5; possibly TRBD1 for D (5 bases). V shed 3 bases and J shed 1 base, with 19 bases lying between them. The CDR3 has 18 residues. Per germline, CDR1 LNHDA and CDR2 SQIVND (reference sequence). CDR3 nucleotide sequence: TGTGCCAGTAGTATGGGGACCCTGGGCGGGGGAAGCAATCAGCCCCAGCATTTT. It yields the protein CASSMGTLGGGSNQPQHF.

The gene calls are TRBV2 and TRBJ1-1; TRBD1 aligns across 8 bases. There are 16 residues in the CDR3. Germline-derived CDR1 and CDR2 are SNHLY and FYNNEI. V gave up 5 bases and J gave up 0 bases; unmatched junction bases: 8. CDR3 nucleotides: TGTGCCAGCAGTCGCGGGACAGGCCGTATGAACACTGAAGCTTTCTTT. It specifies CASSRGTGRMNTEAFF.

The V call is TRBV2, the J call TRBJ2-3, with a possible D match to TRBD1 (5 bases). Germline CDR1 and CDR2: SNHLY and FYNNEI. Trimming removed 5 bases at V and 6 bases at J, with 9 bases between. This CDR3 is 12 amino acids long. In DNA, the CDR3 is TGTGCCAGCAGTAGGGGATTGGATACGCAGTATTTT. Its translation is CASSRGLDTQYF. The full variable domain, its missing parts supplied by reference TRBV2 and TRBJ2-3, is EPEVTQTPSHQVTQMGQEVILRCVPISNHLYFYWYRQILGQKVEFLVSFYNNEISEKSEIFDDQFSVERPDGSNFTLKIRSTKLEDSAMYFCASSRGLDTQYFGPGTRLTVL.

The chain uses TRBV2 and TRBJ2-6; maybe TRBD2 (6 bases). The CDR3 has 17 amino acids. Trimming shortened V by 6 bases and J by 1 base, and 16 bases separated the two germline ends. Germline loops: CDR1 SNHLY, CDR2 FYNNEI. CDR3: CASRRDSIESGANVLTF. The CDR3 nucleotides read TGTGCCAGCAGGAGGGACTCCATAGAGTCTGGGGCCAACGTCCTGACTTTC.

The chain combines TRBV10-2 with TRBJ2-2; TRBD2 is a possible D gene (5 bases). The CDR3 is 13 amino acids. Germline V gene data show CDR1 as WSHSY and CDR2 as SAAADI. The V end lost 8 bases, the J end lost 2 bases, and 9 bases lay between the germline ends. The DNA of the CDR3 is TGCGCCAGCCGGGGTATAAACACCGGGGAGCTGTTTTTT. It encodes CASRGINTGELFF.

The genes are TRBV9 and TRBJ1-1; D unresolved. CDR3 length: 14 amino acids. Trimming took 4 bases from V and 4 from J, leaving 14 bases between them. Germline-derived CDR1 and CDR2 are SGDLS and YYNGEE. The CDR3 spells CASSPVMGSTEAFF. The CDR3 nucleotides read TGTGCCAGCAGCCCGGTGATGGGGAGCACTGAAGCTTTCTTT.